These T cell receptor beta chains were read from a single sample in a study of cytomegalovirus exposure and HLA in healthy donors. Repertoires were generated with immunoSEQ multiplex PCR, while TCRdb's copy carries only in-frame clones and drops some. The table lists roughly 280,000 clones, 65% to 90% of them singletons. Sequencing was performed on PBMCs. Receptors were obtained from a woman aged 18-30 years in good health and CMV-seronegative. Both conserved end residues are part of each CDR3. D genes are given only for firm matches. Size values are once, few and many counts, or a class for expanded clones, and some rows have none.

>TRBV2|17|TRBJ2-6|NA|TRBD1
TGTGCCACCAGCTCCGGGACAGCAAGCTCTGGGGCCAACGTCCTGACTTTC
CATSSGTASSGANVLTF
>TRBV5-1|17|TRBJ2-1|NA|NA
TGCGCCAGCAGCTTGGCTCGCGGGGCTGACTCCTACAATGAGCAGTTCTTC
CASSLARGADSYNEQFF
>TRBV7-2|15|TRBJ2-5|NA|TRBD1
TGTGCCAGCAGCTCAACGACGGACAGGCAAGAGACCCAGTACTTC
CASSSTTDRQETQYF
>TRBV6-1|17|TRBJ2-6|once|NA
TGTGCCAGCAGTGATCACAGGGCCTCCTCTGGGGCCAACGTCCTGACTTTC
CASSDHRASSGANVLTF
>TRBV7-9|14|TRBJ1-1|NA|NA
TGTGCCACCAGGCGGGAAGGTAAGAACACTGAAGCTTTCTTT
CATRREGKNTEAFF
>TRBV10-3|15|TRBJ2-1|NA|TRBD2
TGTGCCATCAGTGAGACCGGCGGGGGGGGCGATGAGCAGTTCTTC
CAISETGGGGDEQFF
>TRBV19|16|TRBJ1-5|few|TRBD1
TGTGCCAGTAGTACGGACAGGGGAGTTAGCAATCAGCCCCAGCATTTT
CASSTDRGVSNQPQHF
>TRBV27|14|TRBJ2-5|NA|TRBD2
TGTGCCAGCAGTTCCCCGGGACTACAAGAGACCCAGTACTTC
CASSSPGLQETQYF
>TRBV12-5|13|TRBJ2-5|NA|NA
TGTGCTAGTGCCGGACTGCTTCAAGAGACCCAGTACTTC
CASAGLLQETQYF
>TRBV10-3|14|TRBJ2-1|NA|NA
TGTGCCATCAGTGACCAGGCCCCCTACAATGAGCAGTTCTTC
CAISDQAPYNEQFF
>TRBV5-6|12|TRBJ2-2|NA|NA
TGTGCCAGCACGACGGGGGCCGGGGAGCTGTTTTTT
CASTTGAGELFF
>TRBV5-1|14|TRBJ1-1|NA|NA
TGCGCCAGCAGCCCCAGGACAGAGAACACTGAAGCTTTCTTT
CASSPRTENTEAFF
>TRBV6-5|14|TRBJ2-2|NA|NA
TGTGCCAGCAGTGAAAGCGGGTATGCCGGGGAGCTGTTTTTT
CASSESGYAGELFF
>TRBV6-5|15|TRBJ1-2|NA|NA
TGTGCCAGCAGTTACTCGTCTGAGGGTAGCCTCGGCTACACCTTC
CASSYSSEGSLGYTF
>TRBV7-9|15|TRBJ1-5|few|TRBD1
TGTGCCAGCAGCTTAGGGACAGGACCCAGTCAGCCCCAGCATTTT
CASSLGTGPSQPQHF
>TRBV13|17|TRBJ2-2|NA|NA
TGTGCCAGCAGCCCCCCCCGACTGGGCGGGGACACCGGGGAGCTGTTTTTT
CASSPPRLGGDTGELFF
>TRBV4-3|17|TRBJ2-7|NA|TRBD2
TGCGCCAGCAGCCAAGAGCAACTAGCGGGGGGGACCTACGAGCAGTACTTC
CASSQEQLAGGTYEQYF
>TRBV28|15|TRBJ1-2|NA|TRBD1
TGTGCCAGCAGTTCTTGGGACAGCGAGGGCTATGGCTACACCTTC
CASSSWDSEGYGYTF
>TRBV9|15|TRBJ1-1|NA|NA
TGTGCCAGCAGGGCCTTAAAAGGAGTGAACACTGAAGCTTTCTTT
CASRALKGVNTEAFF
>TRBV27|14|TRBJ1-5|NA|NA
TGTGCCAGCCAAATGACAGGCAGCAATCAGCCCCAGCATTTT
CASQMTGSNQPQHF
>TRBV7-7|16|TRBJ2-3|NA|TRBD1
TGTGCCAGCAGCTTACGACAGGGCGGCCTCACAGATACGCAGTATTTT
CASSLRQGGLTDTQYF
>TRBV6-6|14|TRBJ1-2|NA|TRBD1
TGTGCCAGCAGTTATGGGACAGGGGGATATGGCTACACCTTC
CASSYGTGGYGYTF
>TRBV7-6|13|TRBJ2-7|NA|NA
TGTGCCAGCGGGATCAGCGGCGGATACGAGCAGTACTTC
CASGISGGYEQYF
>TRBV6-5|15|TRBJ1-5|NA|NA
TGTGCCAGCAGACTAGCCGGGGCAAGCAATCAGCCCCAGCATTTT
CASRLAGASNQPQHF
>TRBV6-1|11|TRBJ1-1|NA|NA
TGTGCCAGCAGTGATGCTCGGGGGGCTTTCTTT
CASSDARGAFF
>TRBV27|15|TRBJ1-6|few|NA
TGTGCCAGCAGCGTCCCGGGCCAGGGGAATTCACCCCTCCACTTT
CASSVPGQGNSPLHF
>TRBV6-1|13|TRBJ1-2|NA|NA
TGTGCCAGCAGTGACGGCGACGTGAGGGGCTACACCTTC
CASSDGDVRGYTF
>TRBV19|16|TRBJ1-1|NA|NA
TGTGCCAGTGTAACCCACCTTACAGGGTATGGAACTGAAGCTTTCTTT
CASVTHLTGYGTEAFF
>TRBV5-1|16|TRBJ1-1|NA|TRBD1
TGCGCCAGCAGGTTGGCCCGGGACAGATTCGACACTGAAGCTTTCTTT
CASRLARDRFDTEAFF
>TRBV12-5|13|TRBJ1-2|NA|NA
TGTGCTAGTGGTATAGGAGAAAATAGTGGCTACACCTTC
CASGIGENSGYTF
>TRBV4-2|16|TRBJ2-7|NA|TRBD2
TGTGCCAGCAGCCAAGGGGAGGGAGGGCCCGCCTACGAGCAGTACTTC
CASSQGEGGPAYEQYF
>TRBV27|16|TRBJ1-1|NA|NA
TGTGCCAGCAGTCTCTCAAATTTACAGGGAATCACTGAAGCTTTCTTT
CASSLSNLQGITEAFF
>TRBV5-4|15|TRBJ1-2|NA|TRBD1
TGTGCCAGCAGCGAAAAAGGGGACAGCCAGGATGGCTACACCTTC
CASSEKGDSQDGYTF
>TRBV9|15|TRBJ1-2|NA|NA
TGTGCCAGCAGCGTAGGGTCGGGAGGGTACGGTGGCTACACCTTC
CASSVGSGGYGGYTF
>TRBV6-6|14|TRBJ1-2|NA|TRBD1
TGTGCCAGCAGTTACGGGACAGCGAACTATGGCTACACCTTC
CASSYGTANYGYTF
>TRBV28|13|TRBJ1-2|NA|TRBD1
TGTGCCAGCAGTTATTGGGACAGCTATGGCTACACCTTC
CASSYWDSYGYTF
>TRBV28|13|TRBJ2-7|NA|NA
TGTGCCACCGGACACCATTCTTACTACGAGCAGTACTTC
CATGHHSYYEQYF
>TRBV4-3|15|TRBJ1-6|NA|NA
TGCGCCAGCAGCCCTCTTAGCTCCTATAATTCACCCCTCCACTTT
CASSPLSSYNSPLHF
>TRBV28|14|TRBJ2-7|few|TRBD1
TGTGCCAGCAGAACAGGGGTTTCCCCTTTGCGGCAGTACTTC
CASRTGVSPLRQYF